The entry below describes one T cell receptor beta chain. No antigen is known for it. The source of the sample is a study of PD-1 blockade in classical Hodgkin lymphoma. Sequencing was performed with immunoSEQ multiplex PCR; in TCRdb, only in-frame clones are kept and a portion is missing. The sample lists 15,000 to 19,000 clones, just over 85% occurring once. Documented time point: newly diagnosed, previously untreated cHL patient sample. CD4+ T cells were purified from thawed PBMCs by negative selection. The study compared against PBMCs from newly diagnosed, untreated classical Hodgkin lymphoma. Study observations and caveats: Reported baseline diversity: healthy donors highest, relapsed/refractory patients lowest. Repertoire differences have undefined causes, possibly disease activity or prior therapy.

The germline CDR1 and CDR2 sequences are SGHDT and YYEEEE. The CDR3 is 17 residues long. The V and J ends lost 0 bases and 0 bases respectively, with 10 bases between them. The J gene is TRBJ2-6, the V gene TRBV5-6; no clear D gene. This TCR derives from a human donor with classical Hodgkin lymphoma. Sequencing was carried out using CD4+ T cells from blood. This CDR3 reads CASSLEGPNSGANVLTF. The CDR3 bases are TGTGCCAGCAGCTTGGAGGGTCCCAACTCTGGGGCCAACGTCCTGACTTTC.